This TCR beta chain was found in a study of patients and donors after allogeneic stem cell transplantation. In germline, CDR1 is DFQATT, CDR2 SNEGSKA (reference sequence). V gave up 3 bases and J gave up 2 bases; unmatched junction bases: 6. This CDR3 has 14 residues. In its sample, this clonotype was seen a few times. TCRdb analysed the RT-PCR reads with MiXCR anew, one entry per CDR3 protein. The table has some 880,000 distinct CDR3 sequences, approximately 19% seen once. The sample consisted of blood, either unsorted or a sorted T cell fraction (not recorded which). The TCR was taken from a human donor who was either an allogeneic HSCT recipient or a stem cell or donor lymphocyte infusion donor (not recorded which). It is not recorded whose cells these are; they may come from a transplant donor. This chain uses TRBV20-1 with TRBJ2-5; 7 nucleotides match TRBD2. CDR3 sequence: CSARMGGGQETQYF. CDR3 nucleotides: TGCAGTGCTAGGATGGGGGGGGGGCAAGAGACCCAGTACTTC.